This T cell receptor beta chain was captured by sequencing in a study of shared clonotypes between healthy human individuals. Across the study: Every donor yielded three CD4 naive, three CD4 memory, two CD8 naive and one CD8 memory plate. Overall study results and limits: The generation probabilities recorded for non-shared clonotypes fell below those of clonotypes shared by all four donors. Naive subsets typically showed greater estimated richness than memory subsets.

There were only Caucasian adults among the donors, and all lived in Nashville, Tennessee. CDR1 and CDR2 (germline): KGHSH, LQKENI. Trimming removed 4 bases at V and 4 bases at J, with 14 bases between. CDR3 length: 14 residues. Sequencing was performed with immunoSEQ multiplex PCR; in TCRdb, only in-frame clones are kept and a portion is missing. The top ten clones hold roughly 0.62% of a sample with 950,000 to 1,100,000 clones, approximately 80% of them seen once. Details on this clone: The antigen is unknown.

The sequence was obtained from a man between 18 and 29 years old in good health. Some clones in this sample may be carry-over from other donors' samples. The V and J genes are TRBV18 and TRBJ2-7; D might be TRBD2 (7 bases). The specimen was memory CD4+ T cells from PBMCs. The sample's subset: CD45RA-negative fraction. This CDR3 reads CASSRGGAVYEQYF. CDR3 nucleotides: TGTGCCAGCTCACGGGGGGGCGCGGTATACGAGCAGTACTTC.